The source of this T cell receptor (beta chain) is a study of Ad26.COV2.S vaccination and SARS-CoV-2 variants. Background on the study: Ad26.COV2.S was injected intramuscularly once or twice, 56 days apart. General study results and limits: Vaccinated individuals (as opposed to placebo recipients) had higher spike-specific TCR breadth. Those who received vaccine or placebo ended up with similar non-spike TCR breadth.

Treatment in this sample: roughly 18 received Ad26.COV2.S at low or high dose, single or two shots; 5 received placebo; per-sample allocation not given. Sample collection was performed on day 63 after the first vaccine or placebo injection. The donor was a Boston adult aged 18-55 years. Sequencing used immunoSEQ multiplex PCR; TCRdb keeps in-frame clones, though not all of them. This table holds 290,000 or so clones, more than 75% found once. To note about this clone: Antigen unknown.

This CDR3 comprises 18 residues. The source of this sequence is a person between 18 and 65 years old who received the Ad26.COV2.S COVID-19 vaccine or a placebo. The V gene is TRBV1, the J gene TRBJ1-5. TRBV1 represents a pseudogene. The specimen comprised peripheral blood, sampled in a trial of Ad26.COV2.S vaccine versus placebo. The CDR3 DNA reads TGCACCAGCAGCCAAAAAGATTCGGGGAAAGATAGCAATCAGCCCCAGCATTTT. Its translation is CTSSQKDSGKDSNQPQHF.